The rows below give T cell receptor beta chains drawn from one sample of a study of blood T cell repertoires in COVID-19. Repertoires were generated with immunoSEQ multiplex PCR, while TCRdb's copy carries only in-frame clones and drops some. The table has some 65,000 clones, approximately 83% seen once. The sequenced sample consisted of peripheral blood. The receptors here all came from a middle-aged man with COVID-19, enrolled during active disease. Each CDR3 is given with its conserved first and last residue. A D gene is named only where the DNA matches it firmly. Size is omitted from some rows. Given values are once, few, many or a class for expanded clones.

>TRBV7-9|-|TRBD1|TRBJ2-5
TGTGCCAGCAGCCTAGAGAGGACAGGGCAAGAGACCCAGTACTTC
CASSLERTGQETQYF
>TRBV5-4|-|TRBD1|TRBJ1-2
TGTGCCAGCAGCCACTCCGGGACAGGGCTATTCGGCTACACCTTC
CASSHSGTGLFGYTF
>TRBV6-5|few|TRBD1|TRBJ2-7
TGTGCCAGCAGTAGCTCGACAGGGGGCTCCCACGAGCAGTACTTC
CASSSSTGGSHEQYF
>TRBV28|-|TRBD2|TRBJ2-1
TGTGCCAGCAACCTACGGGGGGAAGTTTTATTCTTC
CASNLRGEVLFF
>TRBV9|-|-|TRBJ2-2
TGTGCCAGCAGCGTTCGTAGCAACACCGGGGAGCTGTTTTTT
CASSVRSNTGELFF
>TRBV2|-|-|TRBJ2-7
TGTGCCAGCAATTCCCTCCAGGGGACCGACGAGCAGTACTTC
CASNSLQGTDEQYF
>TRBV11-2|-|-|TRBJ2-3
TGTGCCAGCAGCTTAGGAGGCACGACTCATTCAGATACGCAGTATTTT
CASSLGGTTHSDTQYF
>TRBV7-9|-|TRBD1|TRBJ2-7
TGTGCCAGCAGTCTGACAGGGGACGAGCAGTACTTC
CASSLTGDEQYF
>TRBV6-6|-|-|TRBJ1-1
TGTGCCAGCAGTTACCCCCAGGTCCTGAACACTGAAGCTTTCTTT
CASSYPQVLNTEAFF
>TRBV28|once|TRBD1|TRBJ1-6
TGTGCCAGCAGCTCTGAGGCCTCCGGGACAGCAAATTCACCCCTCCACTTT
CASSSEASGTANSPLHF
>TRBV5-1|-|-|TRBJ1-1
TGCGCCAGCAGCTGGGGGGAACTGAACACTGAAGCTTTCTTT
CASSWGELNTEAFF
>TRBV12-3/TRBV12-4|few|-|TRBJ1-6
TGTGCCAGCAGACAGGAGAGTCGGCCCCTCCACTTT
CASRQESRPLHF
>TRBV25-1|-|-|TRBJ2-3
TGTGCCAGCAGTGAATTGGGCGCAGATACGCAGTATTTT
CASSELGADTQYF
>TRBV2|-|TRBD2|TRBJ2-7
TGTGCCAGCAGGGCCACCGGGACTAGCACCTACGAGCAGTACTTC
CASRATGTSTYEQYF
>TRBV19|-|TRBD1|TRBJ2-2
TGTGCCAGCGGACAGGGCGGTGCCGGGGAGCTGTTTTTT
CASGQGGAGELFF
>TRBV21-1|-|-|TRBJ2-7
TGTGCCAGCAGCAAGTGGCAGGGGTTCACCTACGAGCAGTACTTC
CASSKWQGFTYEQYF
>TRBV2|-|TRBD1|TRBJ1-2
TGTGCCAGCAGGGAAGGACAGGGGTACTATGGCTACACCTTC
CASREGQGYYGYTF
>TRBV11-2|few|-|TRBJ2-7
TGTGCCAGCAGCTTAGCTTACGAGCAGTACTTC
CASSLAYEQYF
>TRBV5-1|few|TRBD2|TRBJ2-5
TGCGCCAGCAGATTCGGACTAGCCCAAGAGACCCAGTACTTC
CASRFGLAQETQYF
>TRBV30|once|-|TRBJ2-3
TGTGCCTGGAGTGATCCCGCAGGCCTAAGCACAGATACGCAGTATTTT
CAWSDPAGLSTDTQYF
>TRBV5-1|few|-|TRBJ1-5
TGCGCCAGCAGCTTGGGGGAGAGCAATCAGCCCCAGCATTTT
CASSLGESNQPQHF
>TRBV4-1|once|-|TRBJ1-1
TGCGCCAGCAGCCAAGGGGCAGGGGCGAGGAGAAGGAACACTGAAGCTTTCTTT
CASSQGAGARRRNTEAFF
>TRBV6-5|-|-|TRBJ2-7
TGTGCCAGCAGTTACAGCGTCGTCGGGGGCTCCTACGAGCAGTACTTC
CASSYSVVGGSYEQYF
>TRBV5-1|once|-|TRBJ2-7
TGCGCCAGCAGCTTGGGTGGCAGCTCCTACGAGCAGTACTTC
CASSLGGSSYEQYF
>TRBV9|-|-|TRBJ1-1
TGTGCCAGCAGCGCGCAGGGGCCCGGAGTTACTGAAGCTTTCTTT
CASSAQGPGVTEAFF
>TRBV19|once|-|TRBJ1-2
TGTGCCAGTAGACTCCGGGACACCGAAAACTATGGCTACACCTTC
CASRLRDTENYGYTF
>TRBV19|-|-|TRBJ1-4
TGTGCCAGCCAAAGGGGCCCAACTAATGAAAAACTGTTTTTT
CASQRGPTNEKLFF
>TRBV10-1|-|-|TRBJ2-1
TGCGCCAGCAGTGTTGTGTCGGACAATGAGCAGTTCTTC
CASSVVSDNEQFF
>TRBV28|-|-|TRBJ1-6
TGTGCCAGCAGTACAGAATATCATTCACCCCTCCACTTT
CASSTEYHSPLHF
>TRBV5-4|-|TRBD1|TRBJ1-6
TGTGCCAGCAGCTCACGGGAGACAGGGGCCAAGAGGGCACCCCTCCACTTT
CASSSRETGAKRAPLHF
>TRBV7-9|-|-|TRBJ2-3
TGTGCCAGCAGCTTAGCGGCAGGGTCTAGCACAGATACGCAGTATTTT
CASSLAAGSSTDTQYF
>TRBV2|-|-|TRBJ1-5
TGTGCCAGTAGCCTCGACGGAGCAGGGCAGCAGCCCCAGCATTTT
CASSLDGAGQQPQHF
>TRBV5-1|few|-|TRBJ1-3
TGCGCCAGCAGCGACGGGGGGTTTCCCTCTGGAAACACCATATATTTT
CASSDGGFPSGNTIYF
>TRBV5-1|-|TRBD2|TRBJ2-5
TGCGCCAGCACCGGGACTAGCGGGGCAGAAGAGACCCAGTACTTC
CASTGTSGAEETQYF
>TRBV10-1|-|TRBD1|TRBJ2-3
TGCGCCAGCAGTAGGGACAGGGAAAATACGCAGTATTTT
CASSRDRENTQYF
>TRBV20-1|-|-|TRBJ2-3
TGCAGTGCTAGTTATGGGGCCTACACAGATACGCAGTATTTT
CSASYGAYTDTQYF
>TRBV10-3|-|-|TRBJ1-2
TGTGCCATCAGTGAGTCGATACTTGCTAGTACCAGGGTCGATAGAGCGTATGGCTACACCTTC
CAISESILASTRVDRAYGYTF
>TRBV11-2|once|-|TRBJ2-1
TGTGCCAGCAGCTTAGTATCCGGGGTAAATGAGCAGTTCTTC
CASSLVSGVNEQFF
>TRBV5-1|-|-|TRBJ2-2
TGCGCCAGCAGCTTGGACGCAGGGGTGACTGACGGGGAGCTGTTTTTT
CASSLDAGVTDGELFF
>TRBV30|-|-|TRBJ1-6
TGTGCCTGGAGTGCCGCGGGGGCTTATAATTCACCCCTCCACTTT
CAWSAAGAYNSPLHF
>TRBV28|-|-|TRBJ1-2
TGTGCCAGCAGTATACAGATCTATGGCTACACCTTC
CASSIQIYGYTF
>TRBV19|-|TRBD1|TRBJ1-1
TGTGCCAGTAGTATACAGGGGGACACTGAAGCTTTCTTT
CASSIQGDTEAFF
>TRBV5-1|-|TRBD2|TRBJ2-1
TGCGCCAGCAGCTTGGGACTAGCGGTAGGTGGGAATGAGCAGTTCTTC
CASSLGLAVGGNEQFF
>TRBV5-4|-|TRBD1|TRBJ1-4
TGTGCCAGCAGTTTGGGACAGGGACGAACTAATGAAAAACTGTTTTTT
CASSLGQGRTNEKLFF
>TRBV3-1/TRBV3-2|-|TRBD1|TRBJ2-1
TGTGCCAGCAGCCAAGACGGGACAGAGTTGGATGAGCAGTTCTTC
CASSQDGTELDEQFF
>TRBV7-9|-|-|TRBJ2-5
TGTGCCAGCAGCTTAGATATGTCGGAGACCCAGTACTTC
CASSLDMSETQYF
>TRBV27|-|-|TRBJ1-5
TGTGCCAGCAGTTCAGGGGCTCTTAGCAATCAGCCCCAGCATTTT
CASSSGALSNQPQHF
>TRBV9|-|TRBD2|TRBJ2-3
TGTGCCAGCAGCGTAGTGTCTAGCGGGGGTGGTACGCAGTATTTT
CASSVVSSGGGTQYF
>TRBV5-4|-|TRBD2|TRBJ2-1
TGTGCCAGCAGCTCTCCACTAGCGGGGAAAAGTAATGAGCAGTTCTTC
CASSSPLAGKSNEQFF
>TRBV5-1|-|-|TRBJ2-4
TGCGCCAGCAGCTTGTATCGGGGGGCCGACATTCAGTACTTC
CASSLYRGADIQYF
>TRBV7-9|-|TRBD2|TRBJ2-5
TGTGCCAGCAGCGCCCGACTAGCGGGGGCCGAGGAGACCCAGTACTTC
CASSARLAGAEETQYF